This T cell receptor beta chain was profiled in a study of cytomegalovirus exposure and HLA in healthy donors. The CDR3 length is 15 residues. Germline CDR1 and CDR2: LNHDA and SQIVND (reference sequence). The V gene end was trimmed by 7 bases and the J gene end by 9 bases; junction bases not matched to a gene: 12. Use of 60 Vbeta and 13 Jbeta primers characterized the PCR. The protocol was immunoSEQ multiplex PCR, while the TCRdb copy is restricted to in-frame clones and leaves out a portion. Of 100,000 to 120,000 clones in the sample, around 83% were seen once. As to this clone: What it binds is unknown.

General study points: Analyzed later, most CMV-associated TCR beta chains appeared HLA-restricted. Using a false discovery rate of 0.05, a later analysis showed that 16,000 or so TCR beta sequences were associated with HLA alleles.

The receptor was derived from a woman aged 55-70 years in good health and CMV-seropositive. This chain joins TRBV19 and TRBJ2-1; TRBD2 matches at 10 bases. Sequenced: PBMCs. The CDR3 is CASKPVAGGEGEQFF. The CDR3 bases are TGTGCCAGTAAACCCGTAGCGGGAGGAGAGGGTGAGCAGTTCTTC.